The T cell receptor beta chain described here comes from a study of blood T cell repertoires in COVID-19. Study context: Sample material is recorded as cDNA or gDNA derived from T cells, B-cell-depleted T cells, or PBMCs.

The CDR3 consists of 21 residues. In the original workflow: Amplified reference gene primers provided the basis for estimating nucleated cell counts. The data were produced by immunoSEQ multiplex PCR, yet TCRdb's version contains in-frame clones alone and is incomplete. The DNA gave D and trimming, while V, J and clone size come from that table. The data hold about 320,000 clones, with approximately 88% observed a single time. Living in about two dozen US areas, the participants were between roughly 18 and 90 years of age. Either two negative PCRs, clearance, or symptom resolution qualified Cohort 3 donors as recovered.

The TCR sequence derives from a man aged 60 to 69 who had recovered from COVID-19. The chain joins TRBV21-1 to TRBJ2-1; the table gives TRBD2 as D, unverified against the DNA. TRBV21-1 has pseudogene status. Sequenced sample: PBMCs or T cells enriched from blood (not recorded which). Here the CDR3 reads CASSNLENRDSGRLSYNEQFF. In DNA, the CDR3 is TGTGCCAGCAGCAACTTAGAAAATCGGGATAGCGGGAGATTATCCTACAATGAGCAGTTCTTC.